The 20 T cell receptor beta chains below were found in one sample sequenced in a study of PD-1 blockade in mismatch repair-deficient tumors. Assay: immunoSEQ multiplex PCR; the TCRdb copy retains only in-frame clones and omits some. The table lists 130,000 or so clones, 86% of them singletons, with around an eighth in the top ten. The sequencing used peripheral blood, collected 44 weeks after starting pembrolizumab. The receptors derive from an adult with mismatch repair-deficient cancer.

J is TRBJ2-1 and V is TRBV6-4, with D maybe TRBD1 (6 bases). Germline assignment: CDR1 MRHNA and CDR2 SNTAGT. The CDR3 runs 13 residues. V was trimmed by 5 bases and J by 4 bases, leaving 9 bases between them. CDR3 sequence reads: CASSQGRYNEQFF. The CDR3, as DNA: TGTGCCAGCAGTCAGGGGAGATACAATGAGCAGTTCTTC.

This chain connects TRBV19 to TRBJ2-4, with D tentatively TRBD2 (6 bases). Germline CDR1 LNHDA, CDR2 SQIVND (reference sequence). CDR3 length: 17 residues. Trimming shortened V by 4 bases and J by 0 bases, and 16 bases separated the two germline ends. CDR3 coding DNA: TGTGCCAGTAGTAAGCTCGGGACTTCTATAGCCAAAAACATTCAGTACTTC. Amino acid sequence: CASSKLGTSIAKNIQYF. Based on the CDR3 plus reference TRBV19 and TRBJ2-4, the full variable domain is DGGITQSPKYLFRKEGQNVTLSCEQNLNHDAMYWYRQDPGQGLRLIYYSQIVNDFQKGDIAEGYSVSREKKESFPLTVTSAQKNPTAFYLCASSKLGTSIAKNIQYFGAGTRLSVL.

The V call is TRBV6-1, the J call TRBJ2-1; 13 nucleotides align to TRBD2. Germline V gene lookup returns CDR1 MNHNS and CDR2 SASEGT. V dropped 0 bases and J dropped 3; count of bases not matched to a gene: 8. There are 19 residues in the CDR3. CDR3 bases: TGTGCCAGCAGTGAAGCGGCCCGTGGACTAGCGGGAGACTACAATGAGCAGTTCTTC. This translates into CASSEAARGLAGDYNEQFF.

This sequence joins TRBV5-6 and TRBJ2-3, with 7 nucleotides matching TRBD2. The CDR3 spans 14 residues. CDR1 and CDR2 from the germline V gene are SGHDT and YYEEEE. The V segment lost 4 bases and the J segment 6 bases; nucleotides outside the gene matches: 8. The CDR3 here is CASSDDVGRDTQYF. CDR3 DNA: TGTGCCAGCAGCGACGATGTCGGGAGGGATACGCAGTATTTT.

This clone was seen a few times. The rearrangement joins TRBV5-4 to TRBJ1-2; a weak D match, TRBD1 (6 bases). The CDR3 contains 15 residues. V was pared by 6 bases and J by 1 base, with 16 bases between. From germline, CDR1 is SGHNT and CDR2 YYREEE (reference sequence). The CDR3 loop is CASKGSGGGNYGYTF. CDR3 nucleotide sequence: TGTGCCAGCAAAGGTTCGGGGGGCGGTAACTATGGCTACACCTTC. Complete variable domain (other parts from reference TRBV5-4 and TRBJ1-2): ETGVTQSPTHLIKTRGQQVTLRCSSQSGHNTVSWYQQALGQGPQFIFQYYREEENGRGNFPPRFSGLQFPNYSSELNVNALELDDSALYLCASKGSGGGNYGYTFGSGTRLTVV.

In regard to this clone: One junction end disagrees with the germline gene, perhaps due to a read error. The chain links TRBV7-8 to TRBJ2-3, with a weak D call TRBD2 (5 bases). The CDR3 extends over 17 amino acids. Germline loops: CDR1 SGHVS, CDR2 FQNEAQ. DNA for the CDR3: TGTGCCAGCAGTCTACTAGGCTCCGGGCCGCGCACGGATACGCAGTATTTT. It is translated as CASSLLGSGPRTDTQYF.

The DNA of the CDR3 is TGTGCCAGCAGCTTGGATGGCGGTTTACCTGAAGCTTTCTTT. Protein product: CASSLDGGLPEAFF. This sequence joins TRBV5-4 and TRBJ1-1, with D unresolved. Per germline, CDR1 SGHNT and CDR2 YYREEE (reference sequence). The CDR3 loop spans 14 amino acids. The germline V and J ends were trimmed by 0 bases and 6 bases, with 12 bases remaining between them. The full variable domain, with the rest looked up from reference TRBV5-4 and TRBJ1-1, is ETGVTQSPTHLIKTRGQQVTLRCSSQSGHNTVSWYQQALGQGPQFIFQYYREEENGRGNFPPRFSGLQFPNYSSELNVNALELDDSALYLCASSLDGGLPEAFFGQGTRLTVV.

This chain joins TRBV10-3 and TRBJ2-7, with D uncertain. The V gene lost 6 bases and the J gene lost 0 bases, with 6 bases spanning the gap. The CDR3 has 12 residues. Germline CDR1 reads ENHRY; CDR2 reads SYGVKD. In nucleotides, the CDR3 is TGTGCCATCAGCGGCAGCTCCTACGAGCAGTACTTC. Its translation: CAISGSSYEQYF.

The chain carries TRBV5-6 and TRBJ2-7, with 7 nucleotides matching TRBD1. V was pared by 4 bases and J by 2 bases, with 3 bases of the junction left unmatched. The germline V gene encodes CDR1 SGHDT and CDR2 YYEEEE. The CDR3 extends over 13 amino acids. In DNA form, the CDR3 reads TGTGCCAGCAGCCAGGGGGTCGCCTACGAGCAGTACTTC. It encodes CASSQGVAYEQYF.

The chain joins TRBV5-6 to TRBJ2-3; 8 bases match TRBD1. The CDR3 runs 16 residues. Germline V lookup: CDR1 SGHDT, CDR2 YYEEEE. J was trimmed by 2 bases and V by 4 bases; bases with no gene match: 9. This chain's CDR3 is CASSRGGQGPTDTQYF. In DNA form, the CDR3 reads TGTGCCAGCAGCAGGGGTGGACAGGGTCCCACAGATACGCAGTATTTT.

The chain has TRBV7-8 and TRBJ2-3, with D possibly called TRBD1 or TRBD2 (5 bases each). Germline assignment: CDR1 SGHVS and CDR2 FQNEAQ. The CDR3 totals 18 residues. V lost 1 base, J lost 0 bases, and 17 bases lay in between. DNA for the CDR3: TGTGCCAGCAGCTTAGGGGGCCGAATTACGGGGAGCACAGATACGCAGTATTTT. As protein: CASSLGGRITGSTDTQYF. The full variable domain, in which reference TRBV7-8 and TRBJ2-3 provide the parts outside the CDR3, is GAGVSQSPRYKVAKRGQDVALRCDPISGHVSLFWYQQALGQGPEFLTYFQNEAQLDKSGLPSDRFFAERPEGSVSTLKIQRTQQEDSAVYLCASSLGGRITGSTDTQYFGPGTRLTVL.

J is TRBJ2-7 and V is TRBV11-2; D perhaps matches TRBD1 (5 bases). CDR3 size: 17 residues. V lost 1 base and J lost 2, with 18 bases in between. Per the germline V gene, CDR1 is SGHAT and CDR2 is FQNNGV. The CDR3 loop is CASSLGSSGNGAYEQYF. Here the CDR3 DNA reads TGTGCCAGCAGCTTAGGGTCGTCAGGGAATGGGGCCTACGAGCAGTACTTC. Full variable domain (rest looked up from reference TRBV11-2 and TRBJ2-7): EAGVAQSPRYKIIEKRQSVAFWCNPISGHATLYWYQQILGQGPKLLIQFQNNGVVDDSQLPKDRFSAERLKGVDSTLKIQPAKLEDSAVYLCASSLGSSGNGAYEQYFGPGTRLTVT.

The rearrangement uses TRBV5-6 and TRBJ1-5; a possible D gene is TRBD1 (5 bases). The CDR3 extends over 15 amino acids. The V gene lost 0 bases and the J gene lost 3 bases, with 10 bases spanning the gap. Germline V CDR1 and CDR2: SGHDT, YYEEEE. The CDR3 bases are TGTGCCAGCAGCTTGGTGGGGACTTACAATCAGCCCCAGCATTTT. This gives the protein CASSLVGTYNQPQHF.

The chain employs TRBV5-6 and TRBJ2-1, with 8 bases identical to TRBD2. The CDR3 is made up of 15 amino acids. The germline V gene has CDR1 SGHDT and CDR2 YYEEEE. Trimming took 0 bases from V and 3 from J; bases not matched to a gene: 2. The CDR3 sequence: CASSLGAGGYNEQFF. The CDR3 region has the DNA TGTGCCAGCAGCTTGGGGGCGGGAGGCTACAATGAGCAGTTCTTC. Supplemented by reference TRBV5-6 and TRBJ2-1, the full variable domain reads DAGVTQSPTHLIKTRGQQVTLRCSPKSGHDTVSWYQQALGQGPQFIFQYYEEEERQRGNFPDRFSGHQFPNYSSELNVNALLLGDSALYLCASSLGAGGYNEQFFGPGTRLTVL.

V gene TRBV9 combines with J gene TRBJ2-3; 10 bases are shared with TRBD2. The V and J ends lost 0 bases and 6 bases, in that order; junction bases with no gene match: 7. Germline CDR1 and CDR2: SGDLS and YYNGEE. The CDR3 extends over 16 amino acids. The CDR3 DNA follows: TGTGCCAGCAGCGTAGGAGGAGCGGGAGGGGGCGATACGCAGTATTTT. This translates into CASSVGGAGGGDTQYF.

The chain couples TRBV27 to TRBJ2-3; the match to TRBD1 covers 8 bases. Germline V CDR1 and CDR2: MNHEY, SMNVEV (reference sequence). The CDR3 is 14 residues long. V shed 8 bases, J shed 8 bases, and the junction held 12 bases outside the gene matches. The CDR3 sequence: CASLPTGELGTQYF. Here the CDR3 DNA reads TGTGCCAGCCTTCCGACAGGGGAACTTGGTACGCAGTATTTT.

The chain joins TRBV6-5 to TRBJ2-7; D is possibly TRBD2 (5 bases). The length of the CDR3 is 13 residues. V was shortened by 6 bases and J by 3 bases, with 12 bases between the two germline ends. Germline CDR1 and CDR2: MNHEY and SVGAGI. The CDR3 sequence: CASRASRFYEQYF. As DNA, the CDR3 is TGTGCCAGCAGGGCTAGCCGCTTCTACGAGCAGTACTTC.

The chain combines TRBV18 with TRBJ2-7; D is uncertain. Germline loops: CDR1 KGHSH, CDR2 LQKENI. Trimming left V 0 bases short and J 3 bases short, with 9 bases between. This CDR3 contains 14 residues. The CDR3 DNA reads TGTGCCAGCTCACCACCCTCTAAAAACTACGAGCAGTACTTC. It encodes CASSPPSKNYEQYF.

V is TRBV6-6 and J is TRBJ2-5; unclear D gene. Per the germline V gene, CDR1 is MNHNY and CDR2 is SVGAGI (reference sequence). The CDR3 is 13 residues long. Trimming removed 3 bases from V and 0 bases from J, with 5 bases in between. CDR3 region: CASSYPNQETQYF. For the CDR3, the DNA is TGTGCCAGCAGTTATCCCAACCAAGAGACCCAGTACTTC.

The rearrangement links TRBV2 to TRBJ1-3; tentative D call: TRBD1 (5 bases). The CDR3 covers 17 residues. V was pared by 5 bases and J by 0 bases, with 17 bases between. Germline CDR1 reads SNHLY; CDR2 reads FYNNEI. CDR3 region: CASSTSRDVFSGNTIYF. The CDR3 nucleotides are TGTGCCAGCAGTACCTCCCGGGACGTTTTCTCTGGAAACACCATATATTTT.